The 5 T cell receptor beta chains below all came from one sample that was sequenced in a study of cytomegalovirus exposure and HLA in healthy donors. Use of 60 Vbeta and 13 Jbeta primers characterized the PCR. The data were produced by immunoSEQ multiplex PCR, yet TCRdb's version contains in-frame clones alone and is incomplete. The profile shows about 210,000 clones, 75% to 80% of them singletons. Sequenced material: PBMCs. These receptors were collected from a male donor in good health and CMV-seronegative.

V usage is TRBV11-2 and J usage is TRBJ1-1; 8 bases match TRBD1. This CDR3 comprises 14 residues. The V gene's germline CDR1 is SGHAT and CDR2 FQNNGV. Trimming cost V 4 bases and J 5 bases; bases outside gene matches: 6. The CDR3 coding sequence is TGTGCCAGCAGCTCCAGGGGGCTGGGGACTGAAGCTTTCTTT. As protein: CASSSRGLGTEAFF.

Details on this clone: Germline and junction disagree at one end, which may indicate a read error. This sequence joins TRBV30 and TRBJ2-2; tentative D call: TRBD1 (8 bases). The CDR3 sequence is 14 residues long. Germline CDR1 reads GTSNPN; CDR2 reads SVGIG (reference sequence). CDR3 DNA: TGTGCCTGGTCCCACAGGGGGGGCACCGGGGAGCTGCTTTTT. Its translation: CAWSHRGGTGELLF.

V is TRBV29-1 and J is TRBJ2-1, with D uncertain. CDR1 SQVTM and CDR2 ANQGSEA come from the germline V gene. There are 15 residues in the CDR3. Trimming pared 5 bases from V and 0 bases from J, leaving 14 bases between. The CDR3 coding sequence is TGCAGCGTTTCCCCCAGACTTTCCTCCTACAATGAGCAGTTCTTC. Its translation is CSVSPRLSSYNEQFF.

The V call is TRBV7-6, the J call TRBJ1-1, with D uncertain. Trimming removed 4 bases at V and 0 bases at J, with 9 bases between. CDR3 length: 14 residues. The V gene's germline CDR1 is SGHVS and CDR2 FNYEAQ. The CDR3 DNA reads as TGTGCCAGCAGCTCGGGAGTTATGAACACTGAAGCTTTCTTT. Translating it yields CASSSGVMNTEAFF.

The CDR3 nucleotides are TGCGCCAGCAGCCCTCCCCCTGCGGGTAGCACTGAAGCTTTCTTT. It codes for CASSPPPAGSTEAFF. The chain has TRBV4-3 and TRBJ1-1; D not resolved. V was shortened by 4 bases and J by 4 bases, with 16 bases between the two germline ends. The CDR3 has 15 amino acids. CDR1 and CDR2 from the germline V gene are LGHNA and YSLEER.